One sample yielded the 26 T cell receptor beta chains listed below, sequenced in a study of cytomegalovirus exposure and HLA in healthy donors. Both 60 Vbeta primers and 13 Jbeta primers went into the PCR. Assay: immunoSEQ multiplex PCR; the TCRdb copy retains only in-frame clones and omits some. This sample has 110,000 to 150,000 clones, with about 73% found just once. Input material: PBMCs. The receptor set was obtained from a woman aged 60-75 years in good health and CMV-seropositive.

The chain is built from TRBV2 and TRBJ1-4; the D gene is possibly TRBD1 (6 bases). Trimming shortened V by 3 bases and J by 8 bases, and 16 bases separated the two germline ends. The germline V gene has CDR1 SNHLY and CDR2 FYNNEI. This CDR3 is 15 amino acids long. In nucleotides, the CDR3 is TGTGCCAGCAGTGAGGAAAGGGGGGGTGGAGAAAAACTGTTTTTT. Translation gives CASSEERGGGEKLFF.

This clone was seen only a few times. V gene TRBV18 combines with J gene TRBJ2-5; 7 bases are a match to TRBD2. Germline CDR1 KGHSH, CDR2 LQKENI. V lost 2 bases and J lost 4; bases outside the gene matches: 4. CDR3 length equals 14 residues. Here the CDR3 DNA reads TGTGCCAGCTCACCAAGGGGAGGGAGAGAGACCCAGTACTTC. Protein product: CASSPRGGRETQYF. Complete variable domain (other parts from reference TRBV18 and TRBJ2-5): NAGVMQNPRHLVRRRGQEARLRCSPMKGHSHVYWYRQLPEEGLKFMVYLQKENIIDESGMPKERFSAEFPKEGPSILRIQQVVRGDSAAYFCASSPRGGRETQYFGPGTRLLVL.

This rearrangement joins TRBV29-1 to TRBJ1-1; D is ambiguous. The CDR3 has 13 residues. V gave up 5 bases and J gave up 1 base, with 11 bases separating them. CDR1 and CDR2 from the germline V gene are SQVTM and ANQGSEA. CDR3 region: CSVTGSGNTEAFF. In nucleotides, the CDR3 is TGCAGCGTTACCGGGAGTGGGAACACTGAAGCTTTCTTT.

This chain links TRBV7-2 with TRBJ2-3; 7 nucleotides match TRBD2. The CDR3 runs 17 residues. The V segment lost 4 bases and the J segment 0 bases; nucleotides outside the gene matches: 10. The germline gives CDR1 SGHTA, CDR2 FQGNSA. The CDR3: CASSSSGGPPSTDTQYF. CDR3 bases: TGTGCCAGCAGCTCCTCGGGGGGACCTCCTAGCACAGATACGCAGTATTTT.

The chain joins TRBV7-9 to TRBJ2-1; 14 nucleotides agree with TRBD2. The germline V gene encodes CDR1 SEHNR and CDR2 FQNEAQ (reference sequence). The trim removed 2 bases at V and 10 bases at J, leaving 4 bases unmatched. There are 15 residues in the CDR3. The CDR3 DNA follows: TGTGCCAGCAGCTTAAGACTAGCGGGAGGGCAGGAGCAGTTCTTC. It yields the protein CASSLRLAGGQEQFF.

This clone is a singleton in its sample. The chain employs TRBV11-2 and TRBJ2-6, with 9 positions matching TRBD1. Germline-derived CDR1 and CDR2 are SGHAT and FQNNGV. V lost 3 bases and J lost 4; bases outside the gene matches: 7. This CDR3 contains 17 residues. This chain's CDR3 is CASSFRTGVAGANVLTF. The DNA for the CDR3 is TGTGCCAGCAGCTTTCGGACAGGGGTAGCGGGGGCCAACGTCCTGACTTTC.

The V gene is TRBV6-6, the J gene TRBJ2-7; 7 bases map to TRBD1. The V gene end was trimmed by 4 bases and the J gene end by 4 bases; junction bases not matched to a gene: 7. CDR1 is MNHNY, CDR2 SVGAGI, per germline (reference sequence). The CDR3 extends over 14 amino acids. CDR3 sequence: CASSSRTGTYEQYF. For the CDR3, the DNA is TGTGCCAGCAGTTCTCGGACAGGAACGTACGAGCAGTACTTC.

This rearrangement joins TRBV28 to TRBJ2-1, with 9 bases lining up with TRBD2. The CDR3 runs to 15 residues. J lost 8 bases, V lost 6 bases, and 11 bases had no gene match. The germline V gene has CDR1 MDHEN and CDR2 SYDVKM. The CDR3 sequence is CASSPSGRKVDEQFF. DNA of the CDR3: TGTGCCAGCAGCCCCAGCGGGAGGAAAGTGGATGAGCAGTTCTTC. The entire variable domain, with the rest obtained from reference TRBV28 and TRBJ2-1, is as follows: DVKVTQSSRYLVKRTGEKVFLECVQDMDHENMFWYRQDPGLGLRLIYFSYDVKMKEKGDIPEGYSVSREKKERFSLILESASTNQTSMYLCASSPSGRKVDEQFFGPGTRLTVL.

This clone appeared a single time. The chain is built from TRBV10-3 and TRBJ1-3; D remains unclear. The CDR3 contains 15 residues. Germline lookup yields CDR1 ENHRY and CDR2 SYGVKD. V shed 3 bases and J shed 4 bases, with 13 bases lying between them. The CDR3 is CAISDLGVRGNTIYF. DNA of the CDR3: TGTGCCATCAGTGATCTAGGTGTGAGAGGAAACACCATATATTTT.

The table lists this clone with a count of one. This CDR3 is CASSLGQFTEAFF. The CDR3 nucleotides are TGTGCCAGCAGCTTGGGACAGTTCACTGAAGCTTTCTTT. This sequence joins TRBV7-3 and TRBJ1-1; 7 bases agree with TRBD1. Germline values: CDR1 SGHTA, CDR2 FQGTGA. CDR3 length: 13 amino acids. J gave up 4 bases and V 3 bases, and 2 bases lay outside the gene matches.

CDR3 sequence (DNA): TGCGCCAGCAGTCTATCCGGGACTACACTCTACAATGAGCAGTTCTTC. Translation gives CASSLSGTTLYNEQFF. The chain recombines TRBV5-1 with TRBJ2-1; TRBD2 agrees at 7 bases. J was trimmed by 3 bases and V by 5 bases; bases with no gene match: 11. The germline gives CDR1 SGHRS, CDR2 YFSETQ. This CDR3 is 16 amino acids long.

The chain carries TRBV5-4 and TRBJ1-4, with a possible D match to TRBD1 (6 bases). This CDR3 is built from 14 residues. Germline CDR1 SGHNT, CDR2 YYREEE (reference sequence). The germline V and J ends were trimmed by 4 bases and 5 bases, with 12 bases remaining between them. The CDR3 DNA sequence: TGTGCCAGCAGCATTGGACAGTCGAATGAAAAACTGTTTTTT. It yields the protein CASSIGQSNEKLFF.

The rearrangement uses TRBV20-1 and TRBJ1-1, with no clear D. The CDR3 spans 11 residues. The germline V gene has CDR1 DFQATT and CDR2 SNEGSKA (reference sequence). The V and J ends lost 2 bases and 1 base respectively, with 2 bases between them. Here the CDR3 DNA reads TGCAGTGCTAGACGGAACACTGAAGCTTTCTTT. This codes for CSARRNTEAFF.

The rearrangement links TRBV19 to TRBJ2-7, with 10 bases identical to TRBD2. This CDR3 region has 16 residues. With V trimmed by 4 bases and J by 4 bases, 10 bases remained unmatched. Germline V CDR1 and CDR2: LNHDA, SQIVND (reference sequence). The CDR3 sequence: CASSRPSGSGGYEQYF. The CDR3 bases are TGTGCCAGTAGTAGGCCTAGCGGGAGCGGGGGTTACGAGCAGTACTTC.

V gene TRBV7-8 combines with J gene TRBJ1-1; possible D gene TRBD1, 6 bases. Germline V gene data show CDR1 as SGHVS and CDR2 as FQNEAQ. The CDR3 contains 15 residues. Deletions cut 7 bases from V and 1 base from J, with 16 bases between. This CDR3 reads CASKLYRDPNTEAFF. CDR3 bases: TGTGCCAGCAAACTTTACAGGGACCCGAACACTGAAGCTTTCTTT.

The V call is TRBV28, the J call TRBJ2-1, with TRBD2 matching over 7 bases. V was clipped by 4 bases and J by 0 bases; unmatched bases: 6. The CDR3 consists of 16 residues. From germline, CDR1 is MDHEN and CDR2 SYDVKM. CDR3 bases: TGTGCCAGCAGTTCGAGCGGGGTTAGCTCCTACAATGAGCAGTTCTTC. This codes for CASSSSGVSSYNEQFF.

This rearrangement joins TRBV5-8 to TRBJ2-7; maybe TRBD1 (6 bases). CDR1 is SGHTS, CDR2 YDEGEE, per germline. CDR3 length equals 13 residues. V was trimmed by 4 bases and J by 2 bases, leaving 10 bases between them. The CDR3 spells CASSVQGPYEQYF. The CDR3 DNA follows: TGTGCCAGCAGCGTGCAGGGGCCCTACGAGCAGTACTTC.

This clone was observed a few times. V and J are TRBV4-1 and TRBJ2-1; 7 nucleotides line up with TRBD1. Germline V gives CDR1 MGHRA, CDR2 YSYEKL. The CDR3 runs to 14 residues. The V gene end was trimmed by 5 bases and the J gene end by 9 bases; junction bases not matched to a gene: 10. CDR3: CASSFRQGDLEQFF. The CDR3 bases are TGCGCCAGCAGCTTCAGACAGGGTGATCTTGAGCAGTTCTTC.

This sequence joins TRBV7-9 and TRBJ2-3; 9 nucleotides match TRBD2. The CDR3 contains 14 residues. CDR1 and CDR2 from the germline V gene are SEHNR and FQNEAQ (reference sequence). The junction had 1 base not matched to a gene; V was cut back by 1 base and J by 5 bases. The CDR3: CASSLVSGRDTQYF. In DNA form, the CDR3 reads TGTGCCAGCAGCTTAGTTAGCGGGAGAGATACGCAGTATTTT.

The chain links TRBV29-1 to TRBJ2-1; D is possibly TRBD2 (5 bases). V gave up 4 bases and J gave up 9 bases, with 16 bases separating them. This CDR3 is 13 amino acids long. CDR1 is SQVTM and CDR2 is ANQGSEA in the germline V gene. The CDR3 is CSVVASTEGEQFF. DNA of the CDR3: TGCAGCGTTGTGGCCTCAACAGAGGGTGAGCAGTTCTTC.

This clone was seen many times. The CDR3 region has the DNA TGTGCCAGTAGGGGCAACAGGGGGTCGGACTTCCTGGTCTCTGGGGCCAACGTCCTGACTTTC. Protein: CASRGNRGSDFLVSGANVLTF. The rearrangement joins TRBV19 to TRBJ2-6, with 8 bases matching TRBD1. Per the germline V gene, CDR1 is LNHDA and CDR2 is SQIVND (reference sequence). This CDR3 comprises 21 residues. The trim removed 6 bases at V and 0 bases at J, leaving 19 bases unmatched.

This clone has only one observation. The genes are TRBV28 and TRBJ1-5, with 7 positions matching TRBD1. The CDR3 spans 15 residues. Trimming at V came to 2 bases and at J to 2 bases, leaving 3 bases not matched to a gene. CDR1 MDHEN and CDR2 SYDVKM come from the germline V gene. CDR3 in DNA: TGTGCCAGCAGTTTACCAGGACAGGGCAATCAGCCCCAGCATTTT. It translates to CASSLPGQGNQPQHF.

In its sample, this clone was seen a few times. This chain connects TRBV11-1 to TRBJ2-3, with 7 bases matching TRBD2. The junction had 5 bases not matched to a gene; V was cut back by 5 bases and J by 0 bases. The germline V gene has CDR1 SGHAT and CDR2 FQDESV (reference sequence). This CDR3 has 15 residues. The CDR3 bases are TGTGCCAGCAGCCCTCGAGCGGGAAGCACAGATACGCAGTATTTT. It specifies CASSPRAGSTDTQYF.

This clone was picked up one time. This chain links TRBV5-1 with TRBJ2-1, with D unclear. This CDR3 spans 13 amino acids. V shed 4 bases and J shed 5 bases, with 10 bases lying between them. The germline V gene has CDR1 SGHRS and CDR2 YFSETQ. In DNA, the CDR3 is TGCGCCAGCAGCCGCCCGAGAAACAATGAGCAGTTCTTC. Encoded protein: CASSRPRNNEQFF. The whole variable domain, remainder taken from reference TRBV5-1 and TRBJ2-1, is KAGVTQTPRYLIKTRGQQVTLSCSPISGHRSVSWYQQTPGQGLQFLFEYFSETQRNKGNFPGRFSGRQFSNSRSEMNVSTLELGDSALYLCASSRPRNNEQFFGPGTRLTVL.

The genes are TRBV7-9 and TRBJ1-2; TRBD1 matches 9 bases. This CDR3 region has 14 residues. Looked up from germline, CDR1 is SEHNR and CDR2 is FQNEAQ (reference sequence). V shed 4 bases and J 4 bases; nucleotides not matched to a gene: 4. The CDR3 reads CASSSGTGIYGYTF. As DNA, the CDR3 is TGTGCCAGCAGCTCGGGGACAGGGATCTATGGCTACACCTTC.

V gene TRBV2 combines with J gene TRBJ2-1, with 11 bases matching TRBD2. Trimming cost V 1 base and J 6 bases; bases outside gene matches: 5. The CDR3 contains 16 residues. Germline V gene sequence: CDR1 SNHLY, CDR2 FYNNEI. The CDR3 reads CASSEGWTSGSNEQFF. CDR3 nucleotides: TGTGCCAGCAGTGAAGGATGGACTAGCGGGTCCAATGAGCAGTTCTTC.